A single sample gave rise to the 5 T cell receptor beta chains below, sequenced in a study of T cells in Graves' hyperthyroidism and ophthalmopathy. The CDR3 regions of TCR beta were amplified from RNA transcripts. Researchers ran a first-round RT-PCR on the TCR CDR3 using the HTBI primer set. TCRdb passed the multiplex PCR reads through MiXCR, listing each CDR3 protein once. The sample yields approximately 430,000 distinct CDR3 sequences, about a sixth seen once. Sequencing was done on a sample of blood. The receptors here all came from a young woman with Graves' hyperthyroidism.

Remarks on this clonotype: Relative to the germline gene, one junction end is altered; a read error may explain this. V gene TRBV5-4 combines with J gene TRBJ2-1, with 10 bases lining up with TRBD2. The CDR3 runs 15 residues. Per germline, CDR1 SGHNT and CDR2 YYREEE (reference sequence). CDR3 residues: CVSSLAGLAYNEQFF. CDR3 coding DNA: TGTGTCAGCAGCTTGGCGGGACTAGCGTACAATGAGCAGTTCTTC.

Ten or more counts support this clonotype. J is TRBJ1-5 and V is TRBV13, with 10 bases aligning to TRBD1. This CDR3 has 14 residues. V dropped 5 bases and J dropped 8; count of bases not matched to a gene: 6. Germline V gene sequence: CDR1 PRHDT, CDR2 FYEKMQ (reference sequence). CDR3 coding DNA: TGTGCCAGCAGCGCGGGACAGGGGAGCGAGCCCCAGCATTTT. Translated, it gives CASSAGQGSEPQHF.

This rearrangement joins TRBV25-1 to TRBJ1-6; D possibly corresponds to TRBD1 (5 bases). The V gene's germline CDR1 is MGHDK and CDR2 SYGVNS. V lost 4 bases to trimming and J lost 5 bases, with 9 bases between them. The CDR3 contains 14 residues. The DNA of the CDR3 is TGTGCCAGCAGTGCCGACAGAGATAATTCACCCCTCCACTTT. Translating it yields CASSADRDNSPLHF. Complete variable domain (other parts from reference TRBV25-1 and TRBJ1-6): EADIYQTPRYLVIGTGKKITLECSQTMGHDKMYWYQQDPGMELHLIHYSYGVNSTEKGDLSSESTVSRIRTEHFPLTLESARPSHTSQYLCASSADRDNSPLHFGNGTRLTVT.

This clonotype has more than one count but fewer than ten. The J gene is TRBJ2-7, the V gene TRBV10-3; D ambiguous. Between the trimmed V and J ends, which lost 7 bases and 0 bases, there was a span of 7 bases. Germline V lookup: CDR1 ENHRY, CDR2 SYGVKD. The CDR3 is made up of 12 amino acids. In DNA, the CDR3 is TGTGCCATCAAGGCAGGCTCCTACGAGCAGTACTTC. This sequence encodes CAIKAGSYEQYF.

This clonotype was seen more than once but under ten times. The rearrangement uses TRBV20-1 and TRBJ2-3; weak D call: TRBD2 (5 bases). Germline V gene data show CDR1 as DFQATT and CDR2 as SNEGSKA (reference sequence). V lost 6 bases and J lost 1, with 26 bases in between. The CDR3 loop spans 18 amino acids. The CDR3 protein is CSATPGSGPLLGTDTQYF. CDR3 sequence (DNA): TGCAGTGCCACCCCGGGATCAGGCCCCCTGTTGGGCACAGATACGCAGTATTTT.